What follows is one TCR beta chain and its context. Its specific antigen is unknown. Given a much more abundant clone one base away, this may be a read error. This record belongs to a study of blood T cells in healthy people across ages (dated by TCRdb to between 2014 and 2017). In the study overall: In model experiments, template switching captured about one uniquely barcoded TCR beta cDNA molecule for every two T cells. To avoid experimental bias, donors of different ages were randomly spread across the sequencing lanes. To track age-related changes in TCR beta repertoire diversity, the study relied on deep sequencing normalized with unique cDNA molecular identifiers. The study analyzed two additional independent replicas of 1 million unique cDNA reads from the same blood draw for two donors, one aged 18 to 29 and one aged 80 or older. The donors were divided into four age groups: young (average around 16 years), middle-aged (approximately 39), aged (roughly 60) and long-lived (more than 75).

The method behind the library was 5' RACE. The sequencer listed for this sample is Illumina HiSeq 2500. A second PCR of roughly 6 to 11 cycles was run with a J-beta primer mix and a sample-barcoded 5' primer. A template-switch 5' adaptor carrying 12 random nucleotides introduced a unique molecular identifier onto each TCR beta cDNA molecule. At least 2.5 million CDR3-containing paired-end reads were obtained from each sample. All of the RNA was converted into first-strand cDNA using the Mint cDNA synthesis kit, with a TRBC-specific oligonucleotide serving as the primer. Following uracil-DNA glycosylase treatment, all cDNA underwent a first 18-cycle PCR with the universal primers M1SS and BC2_uni_R. In the authors' own workflow: Normalization of each sample was performed by random selection of 1 million high-quality reads, each carrying a distinct molecular identifier. Instead of being binned into consensus sequences, reads that shared molecular identifiers were thrown out. MiTCR, run with a Q25 quality threshold and the strictest error-elimination algorithm, handled CDR3 identification, clonotype clustering and error correction. Lower-bound total TCR beta diversity was estimated with a nonparametric unseen species model using Euler transformation. TCRdb's own reprocessing of the public reads used fastp at Q25 and MiXCR and kept productive beta chains. Rows with one shared CDR3 protein collapse into an entry with the most common genes and DNA. The V and J calls were determined by TCRdb, not by the authors. This sample comprises 380,000 or so distinct CDR3 sequences, about 52% of them detected only once. The ten largest clones take up under 60% of the sample.

Study-level results and caveats: As age increased, observed TCR beta diversity per million T cells dropped in a roughly linear way, and a significant reduction was already evident by age about 40. Because donor CMV infection status was unknown, age-related changes in expanded clonotypes were potentially confounded. Observed TCR beta diversity correlated strongly with the percentage of naive T cells measured by flow cytometry. Estimates of total diversity based on one million sequenced T cells were regarded as lower bounds and as underestimates. Compared with the aged group, more naive CD4+ T cells, fewer expanded clones and increased TCR diversity were shown by the long-lived group, suggesting age selection. Conclusive comparison of naive and antigen-experienced compartments was prevented by the profiling of bulk unsorted PBMCs.

Systemically healthy Caucasian individuals from Russia, roughly 40 in total and aged roughly 6 to 100 years, were included as donors. Each donor gave approximately 9.3 milliliters of peripheral blood, collected into EDTA-treated Vacutainer tubes. PBMCs were isolated by Ficoll-Paque density-gradient centrifugation, with at least 6 million obtained per sample. Total RNA was extracted from PBMCs with Trizol reagent, with at least 6 micrograms obtained per sample. For every donor, an aliquot of PBMCs went through flow cytometry to measure the percentages of naive CD45RAhigh/CD27high T cells. Spanning cysteine to phenylalanine, the CDR3 consists of 13 amino acids. Here the CDR3 DNA is all that survives: 39 bases in frame from base 1. Trimming accounts for 3 bases at V and 13 bases at J, while the number of junction bases matched to no gene is 11. CDR1 DFQATT and CDR2 SNEGSKA were looked up in the germline V gene (reference sequence).

The sequence came from a man aged 60 to 69 in good health. The rearranged segments are TRBV20-1 and TRBJ2-1; TRBD2 agrees with 8 junctional bases. Sequencing was done on a sample of blood. The nucleotide sequence reads TGCAGTGCTAGCACTAGCGGCCAAGAGACCCAGTTCTTC. Translated, it reads CSASTSGQETQFF.